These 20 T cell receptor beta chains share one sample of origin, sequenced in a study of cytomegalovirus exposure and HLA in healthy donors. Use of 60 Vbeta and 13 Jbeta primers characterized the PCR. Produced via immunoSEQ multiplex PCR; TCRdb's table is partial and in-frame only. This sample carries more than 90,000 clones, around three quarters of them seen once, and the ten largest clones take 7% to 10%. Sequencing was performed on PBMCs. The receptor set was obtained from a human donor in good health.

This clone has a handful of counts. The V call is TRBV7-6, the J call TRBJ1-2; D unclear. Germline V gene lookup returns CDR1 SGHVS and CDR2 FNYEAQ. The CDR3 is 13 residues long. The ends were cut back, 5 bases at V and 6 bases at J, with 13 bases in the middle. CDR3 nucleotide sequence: TGTGCCAGCAGCCCAACGACAAAGGATGGCTACACCTTC. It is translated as CASSPTTKDGYTF.

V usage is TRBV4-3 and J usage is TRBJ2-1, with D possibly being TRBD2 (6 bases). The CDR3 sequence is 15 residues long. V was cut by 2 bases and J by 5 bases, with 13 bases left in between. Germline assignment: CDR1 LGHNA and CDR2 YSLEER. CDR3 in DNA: TGCGCCAGCAGCCAATCCGGGACTGCCAACAATGAGCAGTTCTTC. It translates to CASSQSGTANNEQFF.

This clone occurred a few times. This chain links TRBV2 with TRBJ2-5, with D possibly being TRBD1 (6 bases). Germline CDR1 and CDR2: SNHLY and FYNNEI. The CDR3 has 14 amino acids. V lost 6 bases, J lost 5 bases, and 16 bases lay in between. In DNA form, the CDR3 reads TGTGCCAGCAGCCCTACAGGGTTCGGGGAGACCCAGTACTTC. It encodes CASSPTGFGETQYF.

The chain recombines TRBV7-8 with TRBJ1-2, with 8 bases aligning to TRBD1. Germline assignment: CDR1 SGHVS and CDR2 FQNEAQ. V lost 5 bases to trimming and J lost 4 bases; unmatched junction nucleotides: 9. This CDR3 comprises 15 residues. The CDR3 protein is CASSEGQANFYGYTF. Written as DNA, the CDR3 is TGTGCCAGCAGCGAGGGACAGGCGAACTTCTATGGCTACACCTTC.

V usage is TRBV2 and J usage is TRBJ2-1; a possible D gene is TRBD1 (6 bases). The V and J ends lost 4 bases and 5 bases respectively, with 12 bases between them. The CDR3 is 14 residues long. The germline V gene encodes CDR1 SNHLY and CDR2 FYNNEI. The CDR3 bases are TGTGCCAGCAGTGGAGACAGGATTAACAATGAGCAGTTCTTC. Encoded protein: CASSGDRINNEQFF.

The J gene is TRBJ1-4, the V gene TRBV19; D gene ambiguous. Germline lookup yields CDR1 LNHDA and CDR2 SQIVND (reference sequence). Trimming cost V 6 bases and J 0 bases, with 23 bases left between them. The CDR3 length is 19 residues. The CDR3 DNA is TGTGCCAGTAGCAACGCAGATCGGGGTTGGTGGGCAACTAATGAAAAACTGTTTTTT. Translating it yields CASSNADRGWWATNEKLFF.

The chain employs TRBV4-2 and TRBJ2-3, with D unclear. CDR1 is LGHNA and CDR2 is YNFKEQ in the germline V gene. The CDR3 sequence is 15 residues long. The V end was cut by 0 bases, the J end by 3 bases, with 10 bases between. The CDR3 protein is CASSQDPQRTDTQYF. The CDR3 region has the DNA TGTGCCAGCAGCCAAGATCCGCAGAGGACAGATACGCAGTATTTT.

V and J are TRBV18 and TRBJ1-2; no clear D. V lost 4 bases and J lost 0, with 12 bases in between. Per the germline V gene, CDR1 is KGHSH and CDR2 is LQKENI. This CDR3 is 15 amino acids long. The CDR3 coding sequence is TGTGCCAGCTCACTCCGGGAGACCTCTAACTATGGCTACACCTTC. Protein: CASSLRETSNYGYTF.

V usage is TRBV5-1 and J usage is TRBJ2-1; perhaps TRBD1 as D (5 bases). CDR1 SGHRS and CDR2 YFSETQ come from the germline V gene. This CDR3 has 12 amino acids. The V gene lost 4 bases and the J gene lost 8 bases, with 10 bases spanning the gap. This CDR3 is CASSDLGDEQFF. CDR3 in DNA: TGCGCCAGCAGCGATCTAGGGGATGAGCAGTTCTTC.

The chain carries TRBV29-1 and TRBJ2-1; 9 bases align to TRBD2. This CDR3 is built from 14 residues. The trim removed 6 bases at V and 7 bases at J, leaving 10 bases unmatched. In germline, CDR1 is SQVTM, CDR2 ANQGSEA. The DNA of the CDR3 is TGCAGCGTCCGTCTAGCGGGGACTAAGAATGAGCAGTTCTTC. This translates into CSVRLAGTKNEQFF.

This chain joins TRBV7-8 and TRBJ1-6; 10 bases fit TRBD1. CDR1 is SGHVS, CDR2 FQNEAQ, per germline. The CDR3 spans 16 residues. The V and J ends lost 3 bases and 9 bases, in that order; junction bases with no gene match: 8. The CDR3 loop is CASSLVWGQGSSPLHF. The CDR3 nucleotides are TGTGCCAGCAGCTTGGTCTGGGGACAGGGGTCTTCACCCCTCCACTTT.

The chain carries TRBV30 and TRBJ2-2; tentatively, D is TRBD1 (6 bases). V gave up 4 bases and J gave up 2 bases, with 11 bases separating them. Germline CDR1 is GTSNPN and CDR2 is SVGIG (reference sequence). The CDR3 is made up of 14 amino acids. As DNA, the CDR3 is TGTGCCTGGACCCGGACAGATAACACCGGGGAGCTGTTTTTT. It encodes CAWTRTDNTGELFF.

The CDR3 region is CASSIQLGTGGRPNYGYTF. The CDR3 coding sequence is TGTGCCAGTAGTATCCAACTTGGGACAGGGGGCCGACCCAACTATGGCTACACCTTC. The chain recombines TRBV19 with TRBJ1-2; TRBD1 matches at 12 bases. J gave up 2 bases and V 3 bases, and 13 bases lay outside the gene matches. This CDR3 spans 19 amino acids. Germline-derived CDR1 and CDR2 are LNHDA and SQIVND (reference sequence).

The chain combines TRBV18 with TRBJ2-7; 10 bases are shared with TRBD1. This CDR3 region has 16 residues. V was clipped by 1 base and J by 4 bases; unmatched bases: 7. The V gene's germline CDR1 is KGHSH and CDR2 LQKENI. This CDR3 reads CASSPLPGQGKYEQYF. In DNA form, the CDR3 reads TGTGCCAGCTCACCACTACCGGGACAGGGGAAATACGAGCAGTACTTC.

The chain's CDR3 is CASSLEGAVGYEQYF. CDR3 DNA: TGTGCCAGCAGCTTAGAAGGGGCGGTTGGCTACGAGCAGTACTTC. V usage is TRBV11-2 and J usage is TRBJ2-7, with D maybe TRBD1 (5 bases). V lost 0 bases and J 3 bases, leaving 12 bases between the germline ends. This CDR3 spans 15 amino acids. Germline CDR1 is SGHAT and CDR2 is FQNNGV.

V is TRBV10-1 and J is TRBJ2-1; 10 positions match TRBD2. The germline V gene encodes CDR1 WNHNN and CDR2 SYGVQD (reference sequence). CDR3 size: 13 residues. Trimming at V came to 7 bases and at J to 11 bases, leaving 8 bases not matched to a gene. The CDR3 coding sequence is TGCGCCAGCACCTCAGGGACTAGCGCTAAGCAGTTCTTC. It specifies CASTSGTSAKQFF.

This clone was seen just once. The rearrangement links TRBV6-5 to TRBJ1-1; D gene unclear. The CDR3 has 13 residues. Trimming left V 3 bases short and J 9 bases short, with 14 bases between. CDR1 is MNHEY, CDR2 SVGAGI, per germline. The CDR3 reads CASSYKLGLKAFF. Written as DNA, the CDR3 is TGTGCCAGCAGTTATAAGTTGGGCCTCAAAGCTTTCTTT.

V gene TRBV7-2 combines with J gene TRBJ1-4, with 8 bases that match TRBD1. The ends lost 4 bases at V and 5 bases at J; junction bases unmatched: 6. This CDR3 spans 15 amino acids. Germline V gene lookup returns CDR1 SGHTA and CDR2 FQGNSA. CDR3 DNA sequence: TGTGCCAGCAGCTCCGGACAGGGCGAAAATGAAAAACTGTTTTTT. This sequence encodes CASSSGQGENEKLFF.

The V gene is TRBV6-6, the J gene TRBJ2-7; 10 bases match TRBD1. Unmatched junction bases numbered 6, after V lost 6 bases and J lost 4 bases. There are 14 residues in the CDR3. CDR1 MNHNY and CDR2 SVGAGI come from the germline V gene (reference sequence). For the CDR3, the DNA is TGTGCCAGCAGCAGACAGGGGGCATCGTACGAGCAGTACTTC. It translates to CASSRQGASYEQYF.

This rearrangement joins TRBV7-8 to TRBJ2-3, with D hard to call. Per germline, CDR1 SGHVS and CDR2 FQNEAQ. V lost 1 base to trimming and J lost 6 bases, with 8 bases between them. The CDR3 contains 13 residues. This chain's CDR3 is CASSLVLRDTQYF. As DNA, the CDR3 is TGTGCCAGCAGCTTAGTTTTGCGGGATACGCAGTATTTT. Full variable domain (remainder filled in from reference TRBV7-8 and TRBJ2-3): GAGVSQSPRYKVAKRGQDVALRCDPISGHVSLFWYQQALGQGPEFLTYFQNEAQLDKSGLPSDRFFAERPEGSVSTLKIQRTQQEDSAVYLCASSLVLRDTQYFGPGTRLTVL.